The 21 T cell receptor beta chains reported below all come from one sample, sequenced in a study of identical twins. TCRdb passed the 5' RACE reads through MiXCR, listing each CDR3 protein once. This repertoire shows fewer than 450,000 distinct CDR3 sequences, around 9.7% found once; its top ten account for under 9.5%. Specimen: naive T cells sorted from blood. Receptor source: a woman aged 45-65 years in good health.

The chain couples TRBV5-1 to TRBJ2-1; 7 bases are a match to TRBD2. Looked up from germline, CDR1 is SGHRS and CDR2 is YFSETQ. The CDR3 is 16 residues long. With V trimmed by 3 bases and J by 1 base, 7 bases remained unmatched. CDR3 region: CASSWPPSGSYNEQFF. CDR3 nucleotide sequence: TGCGCCAGCAGCTGGCCCCCTAGCGGTTCCTACAATGAGCAGTTCTTC.

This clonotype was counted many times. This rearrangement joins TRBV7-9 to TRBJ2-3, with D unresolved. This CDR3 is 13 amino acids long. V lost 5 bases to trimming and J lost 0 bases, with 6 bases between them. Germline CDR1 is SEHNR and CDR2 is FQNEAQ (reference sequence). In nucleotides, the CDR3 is TGTGCCAGCAGCGTAGACAGCACAGATACGCAGTATTTT. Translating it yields CASSVDSTDTQYF.

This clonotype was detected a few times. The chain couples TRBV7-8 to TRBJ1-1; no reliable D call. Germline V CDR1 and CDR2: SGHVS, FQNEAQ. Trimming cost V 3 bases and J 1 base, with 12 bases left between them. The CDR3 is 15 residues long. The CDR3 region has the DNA TGTGCCAGCAGCTTCGGACGGGGTCCGAACACTGAAGCTTTCTTT. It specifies CASSFGRGPNTEAFF.

The CDR3 region is CSGNGRLSYNEQFF. The CDR3 bases are TGCAGTGGTAACGGGAGATTGTCCTACAATGAGCAGTTCTTC. This chain links TRBV20-1 with TRBJ2-1; D might be TRBD2 (6 bases). The V end was cut by 7 bases, the J end by 1 base, with 14 bases between. The CDR3 has 14 residues. Germline CDR1 DFQATT, CDR2 SNEGSKA (reference sequence).

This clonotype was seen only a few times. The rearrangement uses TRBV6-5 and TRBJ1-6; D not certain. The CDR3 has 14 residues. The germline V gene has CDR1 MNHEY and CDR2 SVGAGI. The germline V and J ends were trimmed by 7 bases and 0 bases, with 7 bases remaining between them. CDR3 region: CASKSSSYNSPLHF. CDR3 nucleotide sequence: TGTGCCAGCAAATCGAGCTCCTATAATTCACCCCTCCACTTT.

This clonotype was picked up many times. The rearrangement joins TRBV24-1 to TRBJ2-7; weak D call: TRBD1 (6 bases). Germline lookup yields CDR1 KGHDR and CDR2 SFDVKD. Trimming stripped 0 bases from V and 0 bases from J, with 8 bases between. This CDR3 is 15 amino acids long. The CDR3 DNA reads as TGTGCCACCAGTGATTTGCAGGGGTCCTCCTACGAGCAGTACGTC. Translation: CATSDLQGSSYEQYV.

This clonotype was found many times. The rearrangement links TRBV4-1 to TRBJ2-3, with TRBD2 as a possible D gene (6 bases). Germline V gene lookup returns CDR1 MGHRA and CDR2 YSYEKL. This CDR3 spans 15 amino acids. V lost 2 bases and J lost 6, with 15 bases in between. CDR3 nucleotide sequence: TGCGCCAGCAGCCAACACGGGTCGGGGGAGGATACGCAGTATTTT. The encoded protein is CASSQHGSGEDTQYF.

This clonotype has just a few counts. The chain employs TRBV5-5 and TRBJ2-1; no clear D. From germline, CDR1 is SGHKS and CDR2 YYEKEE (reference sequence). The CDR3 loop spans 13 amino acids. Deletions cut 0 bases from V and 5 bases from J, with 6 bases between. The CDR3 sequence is CASSLVPNNEQFF. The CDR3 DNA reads TGTGCCAGCAGCTTGGTCCCGAACAATGAGCAGTTCTTC. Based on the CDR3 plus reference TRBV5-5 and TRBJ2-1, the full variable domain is DAGVTQSPTHLIKTRGQQVTLRCSPISGHKSVSWYQQVLGQGPQFIFQYYEKEERGRGNFPDRFSARQFPNYSSELNVNALLLGDSALYLCASSLVPNNEQFFGPGTRLTVL.

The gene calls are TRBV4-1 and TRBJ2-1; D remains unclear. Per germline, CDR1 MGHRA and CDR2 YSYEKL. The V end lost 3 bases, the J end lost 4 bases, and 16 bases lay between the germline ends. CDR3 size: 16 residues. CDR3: CASSHIGRRNYNEQFF. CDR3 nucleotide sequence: TGCGCCAGCAGCCATATCGGCAGACGGAATTACAATGAGCAGTTCTTC.

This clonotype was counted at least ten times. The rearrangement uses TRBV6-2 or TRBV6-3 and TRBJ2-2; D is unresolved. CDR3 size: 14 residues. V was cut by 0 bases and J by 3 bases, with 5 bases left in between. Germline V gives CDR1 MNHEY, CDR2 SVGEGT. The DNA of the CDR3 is TGTGCCAGCAGTTACTCACTTTACACCGGGGAGCTGTTTTTT. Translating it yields CASSYSLYTGELFF.

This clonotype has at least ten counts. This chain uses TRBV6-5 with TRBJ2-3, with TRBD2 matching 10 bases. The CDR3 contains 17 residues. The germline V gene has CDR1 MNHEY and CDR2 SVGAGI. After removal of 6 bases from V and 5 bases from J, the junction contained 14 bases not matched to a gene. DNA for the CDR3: TGTGCCAGCAGCCGACTAGCGGGCCCCCTTCGGTTAGATACGCAGTATTTT. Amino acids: CASSRLAGPLRLDTQYF.

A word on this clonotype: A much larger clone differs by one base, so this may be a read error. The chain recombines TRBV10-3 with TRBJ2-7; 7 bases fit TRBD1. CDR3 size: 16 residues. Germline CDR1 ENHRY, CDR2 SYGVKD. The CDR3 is CAISAVPQGDLYQQYF. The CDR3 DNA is TGTGCCATCAGTGCCGTCCCTCAGGGGGATCTCTACCAGCAGTACTTC.

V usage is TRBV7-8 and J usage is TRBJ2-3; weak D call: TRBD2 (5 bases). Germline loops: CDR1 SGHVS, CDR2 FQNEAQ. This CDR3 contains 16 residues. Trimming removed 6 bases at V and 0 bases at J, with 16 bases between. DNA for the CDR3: TGTGCCAGCAGTTCATTTCCGGGGTCCAGCACAGATACGCAGTATTTT. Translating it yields CASSSFPGSSTDTQYF.

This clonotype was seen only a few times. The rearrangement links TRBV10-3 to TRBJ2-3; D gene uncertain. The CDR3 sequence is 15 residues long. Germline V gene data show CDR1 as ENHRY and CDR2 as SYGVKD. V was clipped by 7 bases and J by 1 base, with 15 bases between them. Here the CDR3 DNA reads TGTGCCATCACCGGACCGGACGCCCGCACAGATACGCAGTATTTT. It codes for CAITGPDARTDTQYF.

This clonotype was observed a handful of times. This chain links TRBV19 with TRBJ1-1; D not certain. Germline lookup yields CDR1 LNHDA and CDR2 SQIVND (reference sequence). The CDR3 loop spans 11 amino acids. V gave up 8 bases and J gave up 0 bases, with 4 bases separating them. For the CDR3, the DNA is TGTGCCAGTGCGGTGAACACTGAAGCTTTCTTT. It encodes CASAVNTEAFF. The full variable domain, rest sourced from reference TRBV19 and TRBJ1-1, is DGGITQSPKYLFRKEGQNVTLSCEQNLNHDAMYWYRQDPGQGLRLIYYSQIVNDFQKGDIAEGYSVSREKKESFPLTVTSAQKNPTAFYLCASAVNTEAFFGQGTRLTVV.

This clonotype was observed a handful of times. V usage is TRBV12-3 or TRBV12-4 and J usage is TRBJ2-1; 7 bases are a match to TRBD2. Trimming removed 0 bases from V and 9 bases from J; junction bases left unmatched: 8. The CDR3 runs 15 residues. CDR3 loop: CASSLAAGARSEQFF. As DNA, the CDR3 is TGTGCCAGCAGTTTAGCCGCGGGAGCTAGGAGTGAGCAGTTCTTC.

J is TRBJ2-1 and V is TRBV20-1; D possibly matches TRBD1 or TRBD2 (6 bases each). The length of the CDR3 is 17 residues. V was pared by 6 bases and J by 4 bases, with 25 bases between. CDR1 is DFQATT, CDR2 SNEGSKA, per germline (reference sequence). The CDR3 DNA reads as TGCAGTGCCCCGCTCTCGGGGGCCGATAGCGTTTACAATGAGCAGTTCTTC. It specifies CSAPLSGADSVYNEQFF.

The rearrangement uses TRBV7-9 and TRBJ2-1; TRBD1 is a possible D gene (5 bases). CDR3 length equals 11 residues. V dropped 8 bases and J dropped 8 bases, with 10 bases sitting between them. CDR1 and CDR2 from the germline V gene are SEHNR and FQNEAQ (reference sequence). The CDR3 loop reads CASAGFDEQFF. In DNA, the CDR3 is TGTGCCAGCGCAGGGTTCGATGAGCAGTTCTTC.

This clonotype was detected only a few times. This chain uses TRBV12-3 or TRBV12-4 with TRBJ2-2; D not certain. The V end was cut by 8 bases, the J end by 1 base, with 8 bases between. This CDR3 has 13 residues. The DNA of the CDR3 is TGTGCCAGCGGTAATATGAACACCGGGGAGCTGTTTTTT. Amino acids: CASGNMNTGELFF.

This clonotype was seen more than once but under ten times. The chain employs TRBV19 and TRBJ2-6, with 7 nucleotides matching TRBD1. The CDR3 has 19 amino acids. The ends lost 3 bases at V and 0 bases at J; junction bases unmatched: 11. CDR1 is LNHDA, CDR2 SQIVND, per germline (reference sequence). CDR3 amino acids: CASSISPGGPGSGANVLTF. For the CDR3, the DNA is TGTGCCAGTAGTATTTCGCCAGGGGGACCTGGCTCTGGGGCCAACGTCCTGACTTTC.

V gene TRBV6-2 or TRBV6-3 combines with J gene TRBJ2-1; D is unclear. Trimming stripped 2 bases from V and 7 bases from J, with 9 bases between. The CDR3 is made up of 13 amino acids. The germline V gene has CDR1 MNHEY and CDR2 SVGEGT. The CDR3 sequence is CASSYDEKNEQFF. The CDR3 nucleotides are TGTGCCAGCAGTTACGACGAGAAGAATGAGCAGTTCTTC.